What follows describes a single T cell receptor beta chain. The CDR3 is 12 residues long. The germline gives CDR1 SGHTA, CDR2 FQGNSA. The germline V and J ends were trimmed by 1 base and 6 bases, with 7 bases remaining between them. This record comes from a study of blood T cell repertoires in COVID-19. Data came from immunoSEQ multiplex PCR; TCRdb stores just in-frame clones and leaves some out. Of approximately 70,000 clones in the sample, around 90% were seen once. The sequence came from a human donor in a cohort sampled during active COVID-19. The V gene is TRBV7-2, the J gene TRBJ2-7; D gene unclear. The source material was peripheral blood. CDR3 amino acids: CASSLGRGEQYF. The CDR3 nucleotides read TGTGCCAGCAGCTTAGGGAGAGGCGAGCAGTACTTC.